Listed below are T cell receptor beta chains from one sample, sequenced in a study of cytomegalovirus exposure and HLA in healthy donors. Assay: immunoSEQ multiplex PCR; the TCRdb copy retains only in-frame clones and omits some. Among 150,000 to 200,000 clones, under 80% were seen once, and the ten largest hold less than 2.5%. Sequenced input: PBMCs. The source is a woman in her 30s in good health and CMV-seropositive. Each CDR3 is given with its conserved first and last residue. The order of the fields is V gene, D gene, J gene, clone size, CDR3 protein, CDR3 DNA. The D gene is left open where the match is weak. Size is stated for part of the rows, as once, few or many counts, or as a class when the clone is expanded.

v_call: TRBV15
d_call: .
j_call: TRBJ2-2
clone_size: .
cdr3_aa: CATSNDMHVGRGELFF
cdr3_nt: TGTGCCACCAGCAACGACATGCATGTTGGCCGCGGGGAGCTGTTTTTT

v_call: TRBV7-6
d_call: .
j_call: TRBJ2-7
clone_size: .
cdr3_aa: CASSLPQREQYF
cdr3_nt: TGTGCCAGCAGCCTCCCCCAGCGCGAGCAGTACTTC

v_call: TRBV2
d_call: TRBD2
j_call: TRBJ2-7
clone_size: .
cdr3_aa: CASRGLADEQYF
cdr3_nt: TGTGCCAGCAGAGGACTAGCTGACGAGCAGTACTTC

v_call: TRBV23-1
d_call: .
j_call: TRBJ2-2
clone_size: .
cdr3_aa: CASSQNGTPPPGELFF
cdr3_nt: TGCGCCAGCAGTCAGAACGGGACACCGCCACCCGGGGAGCTGTTTTTT

v_call: TRBV28
d_call: TRBD1
j_call: TRBJ1-5
clone_size: .
cdr3_aa: CASSSGTALYSNQPQHF
cdr3_nt: TGTGCCAGCAGTTCCGGGACAGCATTATATAGCAATCAGCCCCAGCATTTT

v_call: TRBV6-4
d_call: TRBD1
j_call: TRBJ2-3
clone_size: .
cdr3_aa: CASTQGARVSTDTQYF
cdr3_nt: TGTGCCAGCACCCAGGGGGCGCGGGTTAGCACAGATACGCAGTATTTT

v_call: TRBV7-8
d_call: TRBD1
j_call: TRBJ2-1
clone_size: .
cdr3_aa: CASSLALTGVSYNEQFF
cdr3_nt: TGTGCCAGCAGCTTAGCTCTGACAGGGGTCTCCTACAATGAGCAGTTCTTC

v_call: TRBV28
d_call: .
j_call: TRBJ1-4
clone_size: .
cdr3_aa: CASSTPDSVEKLFF
cdr3_nt: TGTGCCAGCAGTACTCCTGACAGCGTAGAAAAACTGTTTTTT

v_call: TRBV5-1
d_call: TRBD2
j_call: TRBJ2-5
clone_size: .
cdr3_aa: CASNSGLAGGLETQYF
cdr3_nt: TGCGCCAGCAACTCTGGACTAGCGGGTGGCTTAGAGACCCAGTACTTC

v_call: TRBV6-1
d_call: .
j_call: TRBJ2-3
clone_size: .
cdr3_aa: CASSGGQSDADTQYF
cdr3_nt: TGTGCCAGCAGCGGGGGACAGAGTGACGCAGATACGCAGTATTTT

v_call: TRBV11-2
d_call: TRBD1
j_call: TRBJ2-3
clone_size: .
cdr3_aa: CASSSGQFTDTQYF
cdr3_nt: TGTGCCAGCAGCTCGGGACAGTTTACAGATACGCAGTATTTT

v_call: TRBV5-1
d_call: TRBD2
j_call: TRBJ2-5
clone_size: few
cdr3_aa: CASSLGLGLRETQYF
cdr3_nt: TGCGCCAGCAGCCTAGGACTAGGCCTTAGAGAGACCCAGTACTTC

v_call: TRBV30
d_call: .
j_call: TRBJ2-2
clone_size: .
cdr3_aa: CASSRTGELFF
cdr3_nt: TGTGCCTCCTCGAGGACCGGGGAGCTGTTTTTT

v_call: TRBV7-6
d_call: .
j_call: TRBJ1-6
clone_size: .
cdr3_aa: CASSLYRERSSPLHF
cdr3_nt: TGTGCCAGCAGCTTATATAGGGAGAGGAGTTCACCCCTCCACTTT

v_call: TRBV5-1
d_call: TRBD2
j_call: TRBJ2-7
clone_size: .
cdr3_aa: CASSSRRGAGNEQYF
cdr3_nt: TGCGCCAGCAGCTCCCGTCGAGGAGCGGGGAACGAGCAGTACTTC